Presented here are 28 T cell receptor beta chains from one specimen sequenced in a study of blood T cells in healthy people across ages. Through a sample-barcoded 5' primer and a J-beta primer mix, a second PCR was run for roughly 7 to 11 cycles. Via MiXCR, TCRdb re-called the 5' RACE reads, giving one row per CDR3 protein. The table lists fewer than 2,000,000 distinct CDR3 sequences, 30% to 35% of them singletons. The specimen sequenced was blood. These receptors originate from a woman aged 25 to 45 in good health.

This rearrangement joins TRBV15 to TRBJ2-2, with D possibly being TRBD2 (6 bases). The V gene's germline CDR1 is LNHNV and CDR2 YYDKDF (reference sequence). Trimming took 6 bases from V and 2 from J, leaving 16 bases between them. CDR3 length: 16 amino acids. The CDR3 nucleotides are TGTGCCACCAGGGACCCCTCGCGGGGTAACACCGGGGAGCTGTTTTTT. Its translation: CATRDPSRGNTGELFF.

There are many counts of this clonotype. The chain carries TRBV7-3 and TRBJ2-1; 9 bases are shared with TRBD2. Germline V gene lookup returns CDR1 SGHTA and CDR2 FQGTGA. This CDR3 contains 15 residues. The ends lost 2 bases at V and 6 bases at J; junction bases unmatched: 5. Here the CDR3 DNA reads TGTGCCAGCAGCTTAGGTAGCGGGAGATCCAATGAGCAGTTCTTC. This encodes CASSLGSGRSNEQFF. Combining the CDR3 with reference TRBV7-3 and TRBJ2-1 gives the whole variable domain GAGVSQTPSNKVTEKGKYVELRCDPISGHTALYWYRQSLGQGPEFLIYFQGTGAADDSGLPNDRFFAVRPEGSVSTLKIQRTERGDSAVYLCASSLGSGRSNEQFFGPGTRLTVL.

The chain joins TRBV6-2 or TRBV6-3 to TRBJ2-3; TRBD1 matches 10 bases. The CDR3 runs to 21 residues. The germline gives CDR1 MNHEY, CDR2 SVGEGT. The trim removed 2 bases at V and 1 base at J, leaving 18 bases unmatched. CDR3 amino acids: CASSYPPTNTDGQGGTDTQYF. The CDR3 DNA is TGTGCCAGCAGTTACCCCCCAACTAACACGGATGGACAGGGGGGCACAGATACGCAGTATTTT.

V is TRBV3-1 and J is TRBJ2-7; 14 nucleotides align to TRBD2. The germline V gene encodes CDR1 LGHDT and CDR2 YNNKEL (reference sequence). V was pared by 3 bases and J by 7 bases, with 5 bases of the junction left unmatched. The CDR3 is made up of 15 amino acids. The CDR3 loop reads CASSHRTSGRREQYF. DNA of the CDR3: TGTGCCAGCAGCCATCGGACTAGCGGGAGGAGAGAGCAGTACTTC.

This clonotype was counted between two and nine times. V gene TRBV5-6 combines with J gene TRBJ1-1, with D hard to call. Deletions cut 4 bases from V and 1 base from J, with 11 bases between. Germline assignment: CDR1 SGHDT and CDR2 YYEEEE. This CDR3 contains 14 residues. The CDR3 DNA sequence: TGTGCCAGCAGCCCCGGTAAGGGGAACACTGAAGCTTTCTTT. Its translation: CASSPGKGNTEAFF.

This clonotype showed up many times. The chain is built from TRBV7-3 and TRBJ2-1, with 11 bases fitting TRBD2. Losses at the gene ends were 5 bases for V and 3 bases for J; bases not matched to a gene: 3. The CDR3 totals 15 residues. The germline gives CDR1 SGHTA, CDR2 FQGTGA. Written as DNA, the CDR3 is TGTGCCAGCAGCCTACTAGCGGGAGTCTACAATGAGCAGTTCTTC. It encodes CASSLLAGVYNEQFF.

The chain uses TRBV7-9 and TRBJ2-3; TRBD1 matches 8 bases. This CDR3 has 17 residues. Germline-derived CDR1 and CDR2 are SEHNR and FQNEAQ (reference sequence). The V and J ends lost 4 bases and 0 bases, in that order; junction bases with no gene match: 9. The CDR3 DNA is TGTGCCAGCAGCTCCCTCCTCCGGGACAGGAGCACAGATACGCAGTATTTT. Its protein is CASSSLLRDRSTDTQYF.

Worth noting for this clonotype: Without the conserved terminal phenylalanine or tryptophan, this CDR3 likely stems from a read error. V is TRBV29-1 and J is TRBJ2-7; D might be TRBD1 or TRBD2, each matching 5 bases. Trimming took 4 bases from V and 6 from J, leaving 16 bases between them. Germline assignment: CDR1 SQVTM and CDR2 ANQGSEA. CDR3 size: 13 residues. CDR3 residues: CSVVGGGTLEQYY. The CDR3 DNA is TGCAGCGTTGTGGGTGGGGGTACCCTCGAGCAGTACTAC.

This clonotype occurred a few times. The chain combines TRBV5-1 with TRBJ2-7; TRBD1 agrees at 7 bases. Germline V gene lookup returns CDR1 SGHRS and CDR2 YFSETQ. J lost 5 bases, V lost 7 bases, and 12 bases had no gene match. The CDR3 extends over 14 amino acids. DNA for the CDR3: TGCGCCAGCGGGCACGGGACAGCGAGGGACGAGCAGTACTTC. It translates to CASGHGTARDEQYF.

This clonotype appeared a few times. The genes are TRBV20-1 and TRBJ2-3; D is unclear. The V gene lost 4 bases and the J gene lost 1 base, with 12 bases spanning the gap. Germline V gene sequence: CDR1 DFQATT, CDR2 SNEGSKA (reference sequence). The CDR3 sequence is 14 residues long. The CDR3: CSAKRRVRTDTQYF. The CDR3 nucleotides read TGCAGTGCTAAGAGACGGGTTCGCACAGATACGCAGTATTTT.

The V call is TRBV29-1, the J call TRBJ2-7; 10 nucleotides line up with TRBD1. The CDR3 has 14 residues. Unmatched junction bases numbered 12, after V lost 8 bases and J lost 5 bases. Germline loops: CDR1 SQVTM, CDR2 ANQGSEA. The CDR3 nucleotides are TGCAGCTTCCAAAACTGGGACAGGGGAAACGAGCAGTACTTC. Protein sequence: CSFQNWDRGNEQYF.

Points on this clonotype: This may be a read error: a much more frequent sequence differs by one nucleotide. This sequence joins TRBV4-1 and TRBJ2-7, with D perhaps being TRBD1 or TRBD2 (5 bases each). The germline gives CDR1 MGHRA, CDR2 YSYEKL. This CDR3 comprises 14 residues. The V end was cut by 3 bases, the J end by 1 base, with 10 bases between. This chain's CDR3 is CASSHGTNSYEQYF. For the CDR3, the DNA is TGCGCCAGCAGCCATGGGACGAATTCCTACGAGCAGTACTTC.

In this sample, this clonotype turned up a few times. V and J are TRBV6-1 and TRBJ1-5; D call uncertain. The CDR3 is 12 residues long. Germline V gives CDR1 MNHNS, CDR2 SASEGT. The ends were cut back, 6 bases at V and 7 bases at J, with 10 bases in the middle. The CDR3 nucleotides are TGTGCCAGCAGACTGGAGCGGCAGCCCCAGCATTTT. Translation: CASRLERQPQHF.

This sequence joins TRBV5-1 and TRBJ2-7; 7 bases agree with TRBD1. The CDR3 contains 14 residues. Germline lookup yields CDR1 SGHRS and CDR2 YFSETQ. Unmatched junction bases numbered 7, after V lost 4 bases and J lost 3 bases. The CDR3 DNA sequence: TGCGCCAGCAGCGCCGGGACAGCATACTACGAGCAGTACTTC. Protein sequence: CASSAGTAYYEQYF.

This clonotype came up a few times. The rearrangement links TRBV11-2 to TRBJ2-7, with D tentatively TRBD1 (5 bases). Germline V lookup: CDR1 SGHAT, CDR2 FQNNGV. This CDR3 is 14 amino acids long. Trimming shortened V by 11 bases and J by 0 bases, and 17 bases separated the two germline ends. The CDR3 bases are TGTGCCGCCTCTCGTGGGGCCAACTCCTACGAGCAGTACTTC. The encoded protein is CAASRGANSYEQYF.

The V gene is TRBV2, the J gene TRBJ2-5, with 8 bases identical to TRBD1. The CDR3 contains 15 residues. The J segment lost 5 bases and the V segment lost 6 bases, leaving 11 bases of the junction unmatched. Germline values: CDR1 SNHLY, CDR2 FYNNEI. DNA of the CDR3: TGTGCCAGCAGCAACGGACAGGGCCCTCAGGAGACCCAGTACTTC. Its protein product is CASSNGQGPQETQYF.

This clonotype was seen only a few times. CDR3 bases: TGCAGTGGAAGCAGGGCTAGCGGGAGTAATGAGCAGTTCTTC. Translated: CSGSRASGSNEQFF. The chain is built from TRBV20-1 and TRBJ2-1; 10 nucleotides line up with TRBD2. The CDR3 runs 14 residues. The ends lost 7 bases at V and 7 bases at J; junction bases unmatched: 10. From germline, CDR1 is DFQATT and CDR2 SNEGSKA (reference sequence).

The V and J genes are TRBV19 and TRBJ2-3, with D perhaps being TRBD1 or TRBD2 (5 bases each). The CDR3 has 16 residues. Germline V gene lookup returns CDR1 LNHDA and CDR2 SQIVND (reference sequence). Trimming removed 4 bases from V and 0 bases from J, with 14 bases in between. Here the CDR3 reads CASSTRVRTSTDTQYF. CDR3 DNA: TGTGCCAGTAGTACCAGGGTTCGGACTAGCACAGATACGCAGTATTTT.

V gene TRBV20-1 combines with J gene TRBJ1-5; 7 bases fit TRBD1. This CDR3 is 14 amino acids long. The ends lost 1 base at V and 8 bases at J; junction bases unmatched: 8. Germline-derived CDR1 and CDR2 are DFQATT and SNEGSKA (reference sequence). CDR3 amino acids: CSARADRAGEPQHF. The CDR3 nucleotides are TGCAGTGCTAGAGCCGACAGGGCAGGAGAGCCCCAGCATTTT.

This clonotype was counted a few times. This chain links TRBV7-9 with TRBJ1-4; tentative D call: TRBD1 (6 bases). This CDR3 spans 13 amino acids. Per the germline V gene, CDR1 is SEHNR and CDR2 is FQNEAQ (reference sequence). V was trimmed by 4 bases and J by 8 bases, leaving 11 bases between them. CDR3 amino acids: CASSWGGGEKLFF. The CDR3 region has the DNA TGTGCCAGCAGCTGGGGAGGGGGAGAAAAACTGTTTTTT.

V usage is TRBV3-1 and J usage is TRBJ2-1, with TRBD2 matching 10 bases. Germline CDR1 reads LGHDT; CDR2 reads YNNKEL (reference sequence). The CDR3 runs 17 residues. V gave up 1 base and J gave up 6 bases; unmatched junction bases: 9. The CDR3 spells CASSQAFWTSGVNEQFF. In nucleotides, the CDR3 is TGTGCCAGCAGCCAAGCTTTCTGGACTAGCGGCGTCAATGAGCAGTTCTTC.

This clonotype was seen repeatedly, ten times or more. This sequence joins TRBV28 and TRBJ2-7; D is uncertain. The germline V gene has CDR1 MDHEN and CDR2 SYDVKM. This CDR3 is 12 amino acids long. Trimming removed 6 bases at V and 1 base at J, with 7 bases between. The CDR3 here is CASRDGSYEQYF. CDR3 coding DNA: TGTGCCAGCAGAGACGGATCCTACGAGCAGTACTTC.

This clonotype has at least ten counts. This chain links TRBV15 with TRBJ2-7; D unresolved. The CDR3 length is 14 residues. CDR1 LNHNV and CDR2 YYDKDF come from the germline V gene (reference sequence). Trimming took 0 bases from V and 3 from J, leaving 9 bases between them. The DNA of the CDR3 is TGTGCCACCAGCAGAGACGCGAGGAACTACGAGCAGTACTTC. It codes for CATSRDARNYEQYF.

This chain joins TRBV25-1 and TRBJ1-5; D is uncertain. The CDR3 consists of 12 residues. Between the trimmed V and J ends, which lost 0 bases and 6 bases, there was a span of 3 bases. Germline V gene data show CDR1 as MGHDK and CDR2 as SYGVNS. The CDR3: CASSEYGQPQHF. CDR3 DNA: TGTGCCAGCAGTGAATATGGTCAGCCCCAGCATTTT.

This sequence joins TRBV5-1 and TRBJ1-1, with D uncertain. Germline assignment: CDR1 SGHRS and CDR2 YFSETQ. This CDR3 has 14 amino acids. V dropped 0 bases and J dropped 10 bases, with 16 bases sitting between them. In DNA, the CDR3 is TGCGCCAGCAGCTTGGCTAGTGGGTCTGGAGGAGCTTTCTTT. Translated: CASSLASGSGGAFF.

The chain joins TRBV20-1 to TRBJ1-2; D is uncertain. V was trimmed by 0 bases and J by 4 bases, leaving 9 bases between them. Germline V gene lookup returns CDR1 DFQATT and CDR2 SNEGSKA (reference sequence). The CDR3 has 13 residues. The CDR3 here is CSARESLSYGYTF. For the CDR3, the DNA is TGCAGTGCTAGAGAGAGTCTATCCTATGGCTACACCTTC.

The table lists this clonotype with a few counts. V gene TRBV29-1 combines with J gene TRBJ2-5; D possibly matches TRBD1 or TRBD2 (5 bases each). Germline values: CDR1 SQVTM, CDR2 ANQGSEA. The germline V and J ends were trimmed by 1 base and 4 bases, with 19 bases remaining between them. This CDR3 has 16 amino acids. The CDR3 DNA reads TGCAGCGTTGAAGGGCCGGGACGGACGATGGCAGAGACCCAGTACTTC. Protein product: CSVEGPGRTMAETQYF.

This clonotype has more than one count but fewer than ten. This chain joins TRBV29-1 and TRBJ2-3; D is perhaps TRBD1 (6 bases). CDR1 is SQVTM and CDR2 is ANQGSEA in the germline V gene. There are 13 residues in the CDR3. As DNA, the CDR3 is TGCAACCTCTCCGACAGGAGCACAGATACGCAGTATTTT. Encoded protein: CNLSDRSTDTQYF.